The present T cell receptor beta chain was sequenced within a study of post-analysis software for immune sequencing data. The overall study: The patients showed relapsing-remitting, secondary progressive and progressive-relapsing multiple sclerosis courses.

Overall study findings and caveats: When patients were compared with controls, four to six TRBV segments were more frequent, TRBV5-6, TRBV5-1 and TRBV20-1 among them. Versus controls, multiple sclerosis patients showed significantly lower diversity (normalized Chao1). Pronounced co-clustering by F measure was evident among identically batched samples.

Concerning this clonotype: Its antigen is unknown.

The length of the CDR3 is 14 residues. After removal of 6 bases from V and 2 bases from J, the junction contained 3 bases not matched to a gene. TCR beta libraries were prepared from cDNA with unique molecular identifiers. Roughly 450,000 cDNA molecules were recovered from an input of roughly 0.95 to 11 million T cells. TCRdb recomputed calls from the PCR reads with MiXCR, one row per CDR3 protein. The sample records under 650,000 distinct CDR3 sequences, roughly two fifths being singletons. The sequenced sample was blood. The sequence derives from a girl aged 5 to 17 with multiple sclerosis. V and J are TRBV12-3 or TRBV12-4 and TRBJ2-1; TRBD1 matches at 8 bases. CDR3 DNA sequence: TGTGCCAGCAGAGAACAGGGGGCCTACAATGAGCAGTTCTTC. This sequence encodes CASREQGAYNEQFF.